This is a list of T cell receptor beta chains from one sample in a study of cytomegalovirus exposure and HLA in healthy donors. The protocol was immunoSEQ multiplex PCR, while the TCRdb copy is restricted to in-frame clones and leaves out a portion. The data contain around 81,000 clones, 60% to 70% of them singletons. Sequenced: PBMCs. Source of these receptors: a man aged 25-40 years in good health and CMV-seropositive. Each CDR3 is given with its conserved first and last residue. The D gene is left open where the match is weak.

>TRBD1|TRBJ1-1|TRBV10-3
CAAQEGQGATGLDTEAFF
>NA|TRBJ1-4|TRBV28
CATEGSRYNEKLFF
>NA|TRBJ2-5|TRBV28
CASSLSQGEVETQYF
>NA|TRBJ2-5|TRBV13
CASMRQETQYF
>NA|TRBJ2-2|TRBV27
CASSLKQTGELFF
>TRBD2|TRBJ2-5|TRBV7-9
CATRLAGGQETQYF
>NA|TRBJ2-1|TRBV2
CASSPGLTSGPYNEQFF
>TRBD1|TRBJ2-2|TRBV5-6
CASSRQGGTGELFF
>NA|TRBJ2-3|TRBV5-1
CASSFGASTDTQYF
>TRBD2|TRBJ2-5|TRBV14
CASSPGLAGGQAQETQYF
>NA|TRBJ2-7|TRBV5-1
CASSFGTNYEQYF
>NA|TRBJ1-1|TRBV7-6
CASSSIRGLGNTEAFF
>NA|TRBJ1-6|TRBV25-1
CASSRGGYSPLHF
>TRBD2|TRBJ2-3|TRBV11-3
CASSSRTSGGRTDTQYF
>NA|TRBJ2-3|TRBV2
CASSDLWGTITSTDTQYF
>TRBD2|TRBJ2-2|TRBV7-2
CASSTLAGAGELFF
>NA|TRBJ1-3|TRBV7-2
CASSLVAGAGNTIYF
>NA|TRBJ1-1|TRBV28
CASSLPSGGATEAFF
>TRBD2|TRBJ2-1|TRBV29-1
CSVSFPEREGAYNEQFF
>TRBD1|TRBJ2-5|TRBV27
CASLPWGGTGGETQYF
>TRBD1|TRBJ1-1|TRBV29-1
CSVMTGGNTEAFF
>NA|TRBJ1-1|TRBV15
CATSGQGTEAFF
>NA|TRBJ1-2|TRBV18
CASSSQERGGGYTF
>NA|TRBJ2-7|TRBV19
CASSNLWQENYEQYF
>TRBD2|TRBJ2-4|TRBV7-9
CASSLSGGGLAKNIQYF
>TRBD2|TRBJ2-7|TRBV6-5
CASSTIGLAGNEQYF
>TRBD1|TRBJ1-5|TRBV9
CASSTGGTGYQPQHF
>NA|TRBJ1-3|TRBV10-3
CAISDGEDANTIYF
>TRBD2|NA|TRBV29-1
CSVVSGTESYEQYF
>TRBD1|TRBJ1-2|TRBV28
CASSFRDRRQGTYGYTF
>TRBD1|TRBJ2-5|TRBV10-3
CAISEYRTGDQETQYF
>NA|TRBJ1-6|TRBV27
CASSLRGALSYNSPLHF
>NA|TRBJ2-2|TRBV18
CASSPTQQGSTGELFF
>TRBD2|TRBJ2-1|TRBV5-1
CASSEGTSNEQFF
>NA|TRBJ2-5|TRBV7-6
CASSSLTSGTETQYF
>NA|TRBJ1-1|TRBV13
CATGGQMNTEAFF
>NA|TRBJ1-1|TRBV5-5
CASSFDPSGVGTEAFF
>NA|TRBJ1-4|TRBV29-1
CSGVLHRGEKLFF
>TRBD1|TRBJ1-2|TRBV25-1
CASSDWDRSGYTF
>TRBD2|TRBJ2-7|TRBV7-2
CASSSRIDGGSNEQYF
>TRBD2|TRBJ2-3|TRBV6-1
CASSELAGGPDTQYF
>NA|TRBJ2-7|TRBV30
CAWSETTGINEQYF
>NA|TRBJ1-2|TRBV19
CASSIQREPYGYTF
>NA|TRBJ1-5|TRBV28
CASSLSSGIGSLDQPQHF